One TCR beta chain is described in this entry. What it recognizes is unknown. The read stops 3 residues short of the end of the CDR3; the missing end is completed from the germline J gene. This CDR3 region has 13 residues. Germline V gives CDR1 LNHDA, CDR2 SQIVND (reference sequence). Most patients and controls had Caucasian heritage. Assay used: immunoSEQ multiplex PCR; TCRdb lists only in-frame clones, some missing. The sample includes around 39,000 clones, none of them occurring once. This sample is drawn from a study of T cell clonality in common variable immunodeficiency. The study's findings and limits: Links between repertoire features and CVID complications were heterogeneity-limited. Shared TCRbeta clones were fewer between CVID subjects than controls. Fewer deletions and N-nucleotide insertions were reportedly seen in common variable immunodeficiency TCR beta sequences.

The chain recombines TRBV19 with TRBJ1-2; TRBD1 is a possible D gene (5 bases). The sequenced sample was peripheral blood mononuclear cells. The receptor's source is a person between 18 and 75 years old in good health. This CDR3 reads CASSILGGEGYTF. The CDR3 bases that were read are TGTGCCAGTAGTATATTGGGAGGGGAGGGC.